This entry concerns a single T cell receptor beta chain. What this receptor recognizes is not known. No quality values exist for individual bases; no much larger clone is one base distant. The CDR3 numbers 13 residues from cysteine through phenylalanine. The only DNA kept is the CDR3, 39 bases in frame from the first base. Taken from the germline V gene, the CDR1 and CDR2 loops are SQVTM and ANQGSEA. These data belong to a study of cytomegalovirus exposure and HLA in healthy donors (dated 2017 in TCRdb). About the full investigation: In an earlier analysis of about 560 of the donors, roughly 300 Gb of sequence data and 90 million to 130 million unique TCR beta sequences from 150 million to 200 million T cells were reported. Rather than drawing on any new phenotypic data, the later analysis identified candidate immune exposures from TCR beta sequences and the way those sequences occurred across donors. An earlier analysis of approximately 580 of the donors used high-throughput TCR beta sequencing to judge whether each TCR beta V gene segment behaved as functional or pseudogenic. Of the roughly 430 genotyped donors, over 65% fell in the genetic ancestry cluster associated with self-reported Caucasian donors. Both class I and class II loci were covered by HLA typing, at four-digit resolution. In a later genetic analysis, genome-wide SNP genotypes for 398 of the 666 donors were used, and that subset was treated as a discovery cohort. Among under 450 genotyped donors of the cohort, an average of roughly 240,000 unique TCR beta nucleotide sequences were sequenced per donor, roughly 20% of them non-productive. All discovery cohort repertoires had been generated using a single sequencing platform. In a later analysis, previously published TCR beta repertoires from about 640 donors were re-analyzed and high-resolution HLA genotyping was added so that TCR occurrence patterns could be studied. Donor age, sex, ethnicity and CMV serostatus were collected together with the repertoire data. The study aimed to test whether cataloging public T cell receptors could reveal signatures of past pathogen exposure. Besides the first cohort of around 670 subjects, a separate validation cohort made up of over 100 different subjects was used. The T cell repertoires of 666 subjects were profiled by immunosequencing and related to cytomegalovirus serostatus. An early release covering roughly 640 HLA-typed donors comprised about 300 gigabases of sequencing data and around 80 million unique TCR sequences. Five DR-DQ haplotypes were handled as single units for association and clustering, since linkage in the cohort was strong. The number of typed donors differed by locus: about 620-640 for A, B, C, DRB1 and DQB1; some 500 for DQA1; 606 for DPA1; and around 450 for DPB1. To predict cytomegalovirus infection status, the study combined high-throughput TCR immunosequencing, statistical association of individual TCRs with disease status, and machine learning.

The cohort consisted of approximately 690 healthy bone marrow donors. At the time of sampling, every cohort member was nominally healthy, though immune exposures that went unrecorded were likely present. The donor tested CMV seropositive and was one of the 289 seropositive cohort members. A peripheral blood sample was collected from each donor, and TCR beta sequencing was performed on peripheral blood mononuclear cells. The Qiagen DNeasy Blood Extraction Kit was used to extract genomic DNA from the blood cell samples. The library was generated by the immunoSEQ multiplex PCR assay. For the multiplex PCR, a mixture combining 60 forward primers for TCR Vbeta segments and 13 reverse primers for TCR Jbeta segments was used. The CDR3 region of rearranged TCR beta genes was amplified from genomic DNA with a multiplex PCR assay. Amplified TCR beta libraries were sequenced as 87-base-pair reads on the Illumina HiSeq System. The published analysis was carried out like this. A later analysis tallied 75 million to 85 million unique TCR beta chains across the roughly 610 repertoires, and about 10 million of those chains were shared by two or more donors. Raw reads were error-corrected and collapsed into unique sequences with a nearest-neighbor algorithm that merged closely related sequences to remove PCR and sequencing errors. V, D and J gene segments were assigned by aligning CDR3 sequences to IMGT reference sequences. For a sequence to be retained, at least a six-nucleotide match to both a V gene segment and a J gene segment was required. Rearrangements were classified as productive when the CDR3 lacked stop codons and remained in frame with V and J, and all other rearrangements were classified as non-productive. Following IMGT convention, CDR3 was defined as the stretch from the second conserved V-encoded cysteine up to the conserved J-encoded phenylalanine. In an earlier analysis of roughly 580 of the donors, sequences lacking an unambiguous match to a single V gene segment were excluded. An earlier analysis of several hundred of the donors called V segments functional above 56.7% productive rearrangements and segregating when the between-donor standard deviation exceeded 5%. A statistical classification framework was built for diagnosing cytomegalovirus status from the catalog of TCR beta chain sequences. In a later analysis, TCR nucleotide sequences were compared against IMGT/GENE-DB human TR gene sequences so that V and J genes could be assigned. Using the TCRdist pipeline, a later analysis assigned CDR3 sequences along with most-parsimonious VDJ recombination scenarios. In a later analysis, every TCR beta chain was defined by the combination of its CDR3 amino acid sequence and its V-gene family, and reads without a unique V-gene family were dropped. To address suspected cross-contamination and a sequencing artifact, a later analysis removed 592 highly shared, low-generation-probability nucleotide sequences. In a later analysis, a clonal expansion index was calculated for each public chain from normalized within-repertoire ranks of inferred template counts. A later analysis computed generation probabilities with a VDJ recombination model fitted to out-of-frame rearrangements, and checked the results against IGoR. Hypergeometric tests were used in a later analysis to score TCR-TCR, TCR-HLA and TCR-CMV co-occurrence, with a repertoire-size bias correction applied to the TCR pairs. To estimate false discovery rates, a later analysis permuted the HLA or CMV assignments 20 times. A later analysis grouped co-occurring TCRs with DBSCAN, adding TCRdist sequence similarity when clustering within HLA-allele-positive subsets. For co-occurrence clustering, repertoires with fewer than 30,000 or more than 120,000 public chains were excluded, along with 5 or 6 repertoires with anomalous nucleotide sharing. TCRdb obtained this table from immuneACCESS and retained in-frame rearrangements with V and J assigned. These tables miss some clones; where compared with another copy, unresolved V genes account for less than half of the shortfall, and the remainder is unexplained. D and trimming come from the DNA, and the V and J calls and clone size come from that table. The sample contains roughly 110,000 clones, approximately 79% of them found a single time. 14% of the sample comes from the top ten.

Study-wide findings and limitations: In a later genetic analysis, a missense DCLRE1C variant was associated with V-gene and J-gene trimming of TCR beta chains, and the association was replicated in an independent cohort. A group of highly shared sequence variants was considered likely to be a technical artifact of the sequencing pipeline. When HLA alleles, especially DR and DQ, strongly co-occurred, TCR associations were difficult to assign to individual alleles. Broadly in line with IMGT annotations, most TCR beta V segments showed up in productive rearrangements about 90% or about 30% of the time in an earlier analysis of under 700 of the donors. According to a later analysis, TCR association rates differed among HLA loci, with DRB1 alleles showing the most associated TCRs and HLA-C alleles showing the fewest. Because HLA typing was unavailable for some donors at each locus, only the typed subset was used in association tests. Compared with the roughly 720-donor mean, donors in an Asian-associated ancestry cluster had fewer N-insertions in productive TCRs, according to a later genetic analysis. The only immune exposure information available for the cohort was CMV serostatus. The classifier was reported to diagnose cytomegalovirus status with high specificity and sensitivity in both the original and validation cohorts. Across donors, most TCR sequences were observed very rarely, whereas some public TCRs were present in many individuals. In a later analysis, 15,000 to 20,000 TCR beta sequences were associated with specific HLA alleles at a false discovery rate of 0.05. The authors suggested that the approach could potentially be extended to other disease states and immunological phenotypes. Most CMV-associated TCR beta chains appeared to be HLA-restricted in a later analysis, and the HLA associations seemed to be driven largely by CMV exposure. Because counts were too low, more than 15 rarely observed V segments, including chromosome 9 orphons, were left out of the earlier analysis of a few hundred of the donors. Only TCR beta chains were sequenced in this cohort, and the absence of alpha or paired-chain data limited detectable features. Several of the top co-occurrence clusters appeared to be linked to parvovirus B19, influenza, CMV and Epstein-Barr virus, according to a later analysis. In a later analysis, HLA-associated TCR beta chains were found to be more clonally expanded and to have lower generation probabilities than equally common non-associated chains. A further reported finding was that TCR beta sequences accurately predicted the HLA-A and HLA-B alleles for most subjects in the first cohort. Linkage disequilibrium might explain the correlated functional status among segregating V segments, but an unknown experimental factor could not be ruled out. Because the 87-base-pair reads could not distinguish some IMGT-functional V segments, including TRBV6-2 and TRBV6-3, those segments were excluded. The study gave a list of under 200 TCR beta chains associated with cytomegalovirus. Three of the identified cytomegalovirus-associated TCR beta chains were confirmed in vitro to be specific for cytomegalovirus antigens. The presence/absence analyses assumed that sequencing depth was roughly uniform across donors, and that assumption may not be true.

The V and J genes are TRBV29-1 and TRBJ2-1, with 11 bases in between that match TRBD2. This clonotype was sampled from a woman aged 40 to 50 in good health and CMV-seropositive. Sequencing used PBMCs. The CDR3 loop reads CGSGGASYNEQFF. The DNA reads TGCGGTAGCGGGGGGGCCTCCTACAATGAGCAGTTCTTC.